This T cell receptor (beta chain) was recovered during a study of OX40 agonist ivuxolimab in advanced cancers. Across the whole study: Ivuxolimab doses were 0.01, 0.1, 0.3, 1.5, 3 or 10 mg/kg every 2 weeks.

Produced via immunoSEQ multiplex PCR; TCRdb's table is partial and in-frame only. The sample records 55,000 to 90,000 clones, roughly 80% being singletons. CDR3 length equals 15 residues. V dropped 0 bases and J dropped 7; count of bases not matched to a gene: 3. Germline loops: CDR1 SGHNT, CDR2 YYREEE (reference sequence). Source: CD4+ or CD8+ T cells sorted from blood, taken in a trial of the OX40 agonist ivuxolimab. The rearrangement uses TRBV5-4 and TRBJ2-2; 10 nucleotides line up with TRBD1. This receptor was taken from an adult with an advanced solid tumor such as melanoma, head and neck, liver or kidney cancer. For the CDR3, the DNA is TGTGCCAGCAGCTTGGGAGGGACAGGGGTCGGGGAGCTGTTTTTT. It codes for CASSLGGTGVGELFF.